Sequencing of this TCR beta chain was carried out in a study of response to subunit inactivated influenza vaccine (dated by TCRdb to about 2018). General notes on the study: To follow how T cells responded to a trivalent subunit inactivated influenza vaccine, the researchers relied on deep quantitative profiling of the T cell receptor repertoire.

There are a few counts of this clonotype. Its antigen target is currently unknown. There are no base qualities to consult, and no much larger clone falls within one base. Libraries came from RT-PCR. Sequencing used an Illumina HiSeq 2500. TCRdb took the public reads, trimmed them with fastp at Q25, ran MiXCR for clone calling and kept in-frame beta chains. Identical CDR3 protein sequences are pooled into one entry, listed with their most common genes and DNA. The sample table contains 700,000 to 900,000 distinct CDR3 sequences; only one count was recorded for 21% of them. The top ten constitute 10% of the sample. The CDR3 goes from the cysteine to the phenylalanine over 13 residues. Just the 39-base CDR3 DNA is kept, in frame starting at base 1. Per the germline V gene, SGHAT is the CDR1 and FQNNGV is the CDR2. Trimming removed 5 bases from V and 12 bases from J; the gene matches leave 8 bases unexplained.

Results and caveats for the whole study, not just this receptor: The authors proposed that each seasonal influenza vaccination may bring in only a limited number of new T cells.

The specimen comprised PBMCs from blood, sampled less than 6 days after vaccination. The source of this sequence is a man in his fifties or sixties who received an inactivated influenza vaccine. Donor details come from another sample of the same person, matched by shared clones. In this chain, TRBV11-2 is recombined with TRBJ2-1, with TRBD1 matching 9 junction bases. The DNA reads as follows: TGTGCCAGCAGCCCCACACAGGGGGCGAGGCAGTTCTTC. Its protein product is CASSPTQGARQFF.